This T cell receptor (beta chain) was sequenced for a study of CD8+ T cells in alopecia areata. Study summary: Twice a day, 5 to 10 mg of oral tofacitinib was administered to treated patients. General study results and limits: Normal scalp had lower clonality than lesional scalp, with alopecia totalis/universalis lesions showing this most strongly. On tofacitinib, scalp and blood still held many of the expanded lesional clones.

cDNA prepared by RNA extraction and subsequent reverse transcription served as the template for sequencing. Generated by immunoSEQ multiplex PCR, the TCRdb table keeps only in-frame clones and is missing some. The sample lists 190,000 or so clones, roughly 61% occurring once. Treatment meaning: oral pan-JAK inhibitor, 5-10 mg twice daily. The CDR3 consists of 16 residues. Germline-derived CDR1 and CDR2 are SGHDN and FVKESK. Trimming stripped 4 bases from V and 1 base from J, with 16 bases between. Turning to this clone: The antigen is not known.

This receptor was obtained from a human donor with alopecia areata. The chain uses TRBV14 and TRBJ2-5, with D possibly matching TRBD2 (6 bases). The specimen comprised CD8+ T cells sorted from blood, sampled at week 24, from a patient treated with tofacitinib. Here the CDR3 reads CASSPGGSAVQETQYF. Here the CDR3 DNA reads TGTGCCAGCAGCCCAGGAGGGTCCGCGGTCCAAGAGACCCAGTACTTC.